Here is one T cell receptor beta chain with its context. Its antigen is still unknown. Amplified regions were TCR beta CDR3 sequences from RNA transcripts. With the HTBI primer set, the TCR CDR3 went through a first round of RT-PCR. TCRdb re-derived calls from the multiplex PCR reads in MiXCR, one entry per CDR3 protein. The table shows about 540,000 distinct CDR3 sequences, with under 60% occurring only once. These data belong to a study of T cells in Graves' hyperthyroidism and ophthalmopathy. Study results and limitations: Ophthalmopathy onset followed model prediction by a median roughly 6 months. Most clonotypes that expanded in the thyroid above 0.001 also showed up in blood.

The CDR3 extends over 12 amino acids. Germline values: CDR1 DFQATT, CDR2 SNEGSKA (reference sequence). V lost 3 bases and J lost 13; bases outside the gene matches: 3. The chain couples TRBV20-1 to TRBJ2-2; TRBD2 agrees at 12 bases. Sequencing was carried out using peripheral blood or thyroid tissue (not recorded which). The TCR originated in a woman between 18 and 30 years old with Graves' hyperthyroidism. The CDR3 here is CSASLLAGGLFF. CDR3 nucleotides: TGCAGTGCTAGCTTACTAGCGGGAGGGCTGTTTTTT.